This entry lists 17 T cell receptor beta chains sequenced from one sample in a study of memory CD4+ T cells and cytomegalovirus serostatus (dated by TCRdb to between 2018 and 2020). Single viable CD3+CD4+CD8-CD45RO+ cells were sorted as memory CD4+ T cells on a FACSAria II. The library relied on the immunoSEQ multiplex PCR assay. The table was pulled from immuneACCESS by TCRdb, which kept in-frame rearrangements only. Such tables lose some clones; where checked, under half of the loss comes from unresolved V genes, and the rest has no known cause. The sample has around 44,000 clones on record, over 70% of them singletons. The top ten clonotypes cover about 0.6% of the sample. Specimen: memory CD4+ T cells from blood. The origin of the receptors is an adult in good health and CMV-seronegative.

This chain connects TRBV11-2 to TRBJ2-5, with D uncertain. The CDR3 has 17 amino acids. Germline CDR1 reads SGHAT; CDR2 reads FQNNGV. Deletions cut 1 base from V and 4 bases from J, with 19 bases between. CDR3 sequence (DNA): TGTGCCAGCAGCTTAGGGGCGGCGGCAGGCCGACGAGAGACCCAGTACTTC. As protein: CASSLGAAAGRRETQYF.

The rearrangement uses TRBV30 and TRBJ1-4; a possible D gene is TRBD1 (6 bases). CDR1 is GTSNPN and CDR2 is SVGIG in the germline V gene (reference sequence). V gave up 4 bases and J gave up 16 bases, with 16 bases separating them. The CDR3 is 11 amino acids. The CDR3 DNA is TGTGCCTGGACCGCGAGCCGGGACACGTTTTTT. Protein sequence: CAWTASRDTFF.

The chain is built from TRBV10-2 and TRBJ2-5, with D perhaps matching TRBD1 or TRBD2 (5 bases each). From germline, CDR1 is WSHSY and CDR2 SAAADI. Trimming cost V 5 bases and J 4 bases, with 8 bases left between them. CDR3 length equals 12 residues. In DNA, the CDR3 is TGCGCCAGCAGTACTGGGGGAGAGACCCAGTACTTC. This encodes CASSTGGETQYF.

The chain combines TRBV2 with TRBJ1-1; TRBD1 might be the D (6 bases). The CDR3 length is 14 residues. Germline lookup yields CDR1 SNHLY and CDR2 FYNNEI. The V end lost 2 bases, the J end lost 1 base, and 8 bases lay between the germline ends. DNA for the CDR3: TGTGCCAGCAGTGAACGGACAGCGAACACTGAAGCTTTCTTT. Amino acids: CASSERTANTEAFF.

The V gene is TRBV7-8, the J gene TRBJ1-2, with 8 bases matching TRBD1. V lost 2 bases to trimming and J lost 2 bases; unmatched junction nucleotides: 10. Per germline, CDR1 SGHVS and CDR2 FQNEAQ. This CDR3 contains 17 residues. In DNA, the CDR3 is TGTGCCAGCAGCTTATACAGGGGGGACAGTCGGAACTATGGCTACACCTTC. Translated, it gives CASSLYRGDSRNYGYTF.

This chain links TRBV4-1 with TRBJ2-1; TRBD1 might be the D (5 bases). Trimming took off 0 bases at V and 10 bases at J, with 19 bases between the two ends. Germline V CDR1 and CDR2: MGHRA, YSYEKL. The CDR3 has 16 amino acids. The CDR3 DNA follows: TGCGCCAGCAGCCAAGACTCAGGGTCCACCTTGCGGGAGCAGTTCTTC. This gives the protein CASSQDSGSTLREQFF.

V gene TRBV6-1 combines with J gene TRBJ1-1; maybe TRBD1 (5 bases). V gave up 8 bases and J gave up 2 bases, with 12 bases separating them. The CDR3 has 13 amino acids. From germline, CDR1 is MNHNS and CDR2 SASEGT. This CDR3 reads CASSRVLNTEAFF. CDR3 bases: TGTGCCAGCTCCAGGGTCCTAAACACTGAAGCTTTCTTT.

The chain links TRBV6-5 to TRBJ1-6; 7 nucleotides line up with TRBD1. The germline V gene encodes CDR1 MNHEY and CDR2 SVGAGI. This CDR3 is built from 15 residues. V lost 5 bases and J lost 9; bases outside the gene matches: 10. CDR3 nucleotide sequence: TGTGCCAGCAGTCAAAGGGGGCAGGGTCTTTCACCCCTCCACTTT. Translating gives CASSQRGQGLSPLHF.

The CDR3, as DNA: TGTGCCAGTAGTATAGGGTGGTCTGGGGCCAACGTCCTGACTTTC. It codes for CASSIGWSGANVLTF. V gene TRBV19 combines with J gene TRBJ2-6, with D hard to call. Germline CDR1 LNHDA, CDR2 SQIVND (reference sequence). The germline V and J ends were trimmed by 1 base and 1 base, with 5 bases remaining between them. The CDR3 has 15 amino acids.

Sample share makes this clone medium-sized. The V gene is TRBV6-5, the J gene TRBJ1-6; TRBD1 agrees at 7 bases. The CDR3 has 15 residues. V lost 6 bases, J lost 5 bases, and 7 bases stayed unmatched. The germline CDR1 and CDR2 sequences are MNHEY and SVGAGI. The CDR3, as DNA: TGTGCCAGCAGAGACGGGACAGAACATAATTCACCCCTCCACTTT. It specifies CASRDGTEHNSPLHF.

The genes are TRBV6-1 and TRBJ1-2; D is unresolved. Trimming pared 1 base from V and 3 bases from J, leaving 9 bases between. This CDR3 spans 14 amino acids. Germline CDR1 and CDR2: MNHNS and SASEGT. DNA for the CDR3: TGTGCCAGCAGTGAAGGGTCCCCCCACTATGGCTACACCTTC. Translated, it gives CASSEGSPHYGYTF.

The V call is TRBV19, the J call TRBJ2-2; the D gene is possibly TRBD2 (5 bases). Germline CDR1 reads LNHDA; CDR2 reads SQIVND (reference sequence). Between the trimmed V and J ends, which lost 3 bases and 6 bases, there was a span of 8 bases. CDR3 size: 13 residues. As DNA, the CDR3 is TGTGCCAGTAGTATGATCGGGGCCGGGGAGCTGTTTTTT. Translated, it gives CASSMIGAGELFF.

The chain has TRBV7-9 and TRBJ1-3; 7 bases agree with TRBD1. Germline V lookup: CDR1 SEHNR, CDR2 FQNEAQ (reference sequence). The V segment lost 2 bases and the J segment 0 bases; nucleotides outside the gene matches: 10. The CDR3 spans 18 residues. The CDR3 spells CASSLFRGQRSSGNTIYF. DNA of the CDR3: TGTGCCAGCAGCTTATTTCGGGGACAGAGGAGCTCTGGAAACACCATATATTTT.

The rearrangement uses TRBV5-6 and TRBJ2-1; D not certain. CDR1 is SGHDT and CDR2 is YYEEEE in the germline V gene. The CDR3 consists of 16 residues. The germline V and J ends were trimmed by 2 bases and 0 bases, with 12 bases remaining between them. CDR3: CASSFRTTSSYNEQFF. The CDR3 nucleotides are TGTGCCAGCAGCTTCCGAACTACGAGCTCCTACAATGAGCAGTTCTTC.

The chain uses TRBV19 and TRBJ1-1, with 7 positions matching TRBD1. Germline V gene lookup returns CDR1 LNHDA and CDR2 SQIVND (reference sequence). Trimming took 5 bases from V and 7 from J; bases not matched to a gene: 10. There are 14 residues in the CDR3. The CDR3 region is CASSDRVGSVEAFF. DNA of the CDR3: TGTGCCAGTAGTGACAGGGTGGGGTCTGTTGAAGCTTTCTTT.

The chain uses TRBV6-1 and TRBJ1-2, with 9 bases that match TRBD1. The germline CDR1 and CDR2 sequences are MNHNS and SASEGT. This CDR3 region has 12 residues. J was trimmed by 12 bases and V by 8 bases; bases with no gene match: 10. CDR3 DNA: TGTGCCAGCGGACTTCTGGGACAGGGAAACACCTTC. It specifies CASGLLGQGNTF.

The chain links TRBV5-1 to TRBJ2-7, with 7 nucleotides matching TRBD1. V lost 6 bases to trimming and J lost 2 bases; unmatched junction nucleotides: 8. The CDR3 is made up of 14 amino acids. Germline V gives CDR1 SGHRS, CDR2 YFSETQ. CDR3 DNA sequence: TGCGCCAGCAACCCGGGGACAGTCACCTACGAGCAGTACTTC. Translating it yields CASNPGTVTYEQYF.